This TCR beta chain stems from a study of blood T cells in healthy people across ages. Study findings and constraints: Diversity estimates from one million T cells were considered underestimates.

Trimming removed 4 bases from V and 5 bases from J, with 5 bases in between. CDR1 and CDR2 (germline): SQVTM, ANQGSEA. The CDR3 has 11 amino acids. This clonotype was seen a few times. Antigen: not known. A J-beta primer mix and a sample-barcoded 5' primer were used in a second PCR of about 7 to 12 cycles. Template switching added a 12-random-nucleotide identifier to every cDNA molecule. MiXCR, run by TCRdb on the 5' RACE reads, gives a single entry per CDR3 protein. The top ten hold more than 8.5% of the sample, which has approximately 960,000 distinct CDR3 sequences, 25% to 35% seen once. The data were also submitted as part of a second study, on T cells of mothers and their children.

This TCR was sampled from a woman in her forties in good health. The chain couples TRBV29-1 to TRBJ2-2; D is tentatively TRBD1 or TRBD2 (5 bases each). Sequences were obtained from blood. The CDR3 reads CSVGGTGELFF. The DNA for the CDR3 is TGCAGCGTTGGGGGGACCGGGGAGCTGTTTTTT.